This T cell receptor beta chain originates from a study of blood T cells in healthy people across ages. Next came a second PCR, run for 7 to 11 cycles, which used a sample-barcoded 5' primer along with a J-beta primer mix. Each CDR3 protein gets one entry after TCRdb re-called the 5' RACE reads with MiXCR. In the table there are about 1.7 million distinct CDR3 sequences, over 25% of which are singletons. On this clonotype itself: This clone may be a read error of a much larger clone one base away.

The CDR3 has 14 amino acids. Trimming took off 6 bases at V and 7 bases at J, with 18 bases between the two ends. The origin of this receptor is a woman aged 30 to 39 in good health. This chain connects TRBV12-3 or TRBV12-4 to TRBJ1-2; D may be TRBD1 (5 bases). The sample taken for sequencing was blood. The CDR3 protein is CASRFQGRSVGYTF. In DNA, the CDR3 is TGTGCCAGCAGGTTTCAGGGCAGATCTGTTGGCTACACCTTC.